These 24 T cell receptor beta chains came from one sample sequenced in a study of long-term antiretroviral therapy in people with HIV (dated by TCRdb to between 2022 and 2023). The immunoSEQ hsTCRB v3.0 assay was used at survey level resolution to sequence the TRB variable region. This is the immuneACCESS table as TCRdb keeps it, with only in-frame sequences that have V and J called. A part of the clones is gone; compared with another copy, unresolved V genes explain less than half, and the rest is unexplained. The sample yields over 35,000 clones; 75% to 85% were counted once. Approximately 5.5% of the sample lies in the top ten. The material was unsorted PBMCs, obtained 3.4 years after starting antiretroviral therapy. The receptor source for this set is a man between 25 and 39 years old with HIV.

The chain recombines TRBV9 with TRBJ2-1; TRBD2 matches 8 bases. This CDR3 spans 19 amino acids. Per germline, CDR1 SGDLS and CDR2 YYNGEE. The V gene end was trimmed by 1 base and the J gene end by 7 bases; junction bases not matched to a gene: 19. The CDR3 nucleotides are TGTGCCAGCAGCGTACAAGGCGGAGGACGGGAGGGCCGTGGGAATGAGCAGTTCTTC. It codes for CASSVQGGGREGRGNEQFF.

This clone was detected a few times. The chain has TRBV18 and TRBJ2-7; TRBD2 agrees at 10 bases. J gave up 3 bases and V 3 bases, and 5 bases lay outside the gene matches. Germline CDR1 reads KGHSH; CDR2 reads LQKENI. This CDR3 region has 15 residues. The CDR3 sequence is CASSPVAGGDYEQYF. CDR3 sequence (DNA): TGTGCCAGCTCACCGGTAGCGGGAGGTGACTACGAGCAGTACTTC.

J is TRBJ2-1 and V is TRBV10-3; D call uncertain. Trimming shortened V by 3 bases and J by 0 bases, and 9 bases separated the two germline ends. CDR3 length equals 15 residues. The V gene's germline CDR1 is ENHRY and CDR2 SYGVKD. In DNA, the CDR3 is TGTGCCATCAGTGACCAGCGCAGCTCCTACAATGAGCAGTTCTTC. Encoded protein: CAISDQRSSYNEQFF.

The chain links TRBV11-2 to TRBJ2-5, with a weak D call TRBD1 (5 bases). Trimming cost V 5 bases and J 0 bases, with 22 bases left between them. The CDR3 loop spans 18 amino acids. Looked up from germline, CDR1 is SGHAT and CDR2 is FQNNGV. As DNA, the CDR3 is TGTGCCAGCAGCGCCACCCTGGGGCACCTATCGTACCAAGAGACCCAGTACTTC. It codes for CASSATLGHLSYQETQYF.

CDR3 bases: TGTGCCAGCACCAATCACTACGAGCAGTACTTC. Protein sequence: CASTNHYEQYF. V and J are TRBV25-1 and TRBJ2-7; D not resolved. Trimming removed 7 bases from V and 3 bases from J, with 7 bases in between. This CDR3 is built from 11 residues. Germline lookup yields CDR1 MGHDK and CDR2 SYGVNS.

The chain recombines TRBV6-5 with TRBJ1-2, with unresolved D. The CDR3 covers 14 residues. Germline V CDR1 and CDR2: MNHEY, SVGAGI. V was clipped by 3 bases and J by 5 bases, with 13 bases between them. The CDR3 bases are TGTGCCAGCAGTTATACCCGCGGAAAATATGGCTACACCTTC. Its protein product is CASSYTRGKYGYTF.

The chain uses TRBV6-5 and TRBJ1-2, with a weak D call TRBD1 (5 bases). The CDR3 length is 13 residues. V shed 5 bases and J shed 8 bases, with 15 bases lying between them. Germline V gene data show CDR1 as MNHEY and CDR2 as SVGAGI. This chain's CDR3 is CASSRHRIEGYTF. The CDR3 coding sequence is TGTGCCAGCAGTCGGCACAGGATTGAAGGCTACACCTTC.

The rearrangement uses TRBV7-9 and TRBJ1-1; 9 nucleotides agree with TRBD1. The CDR3 has 16 amino acids. Germline assignment: CDR1 SEHNR and CDR2 FQNEAQ (reference sequence). The V and J ends lost 5 bases and 4 bases, in that order; junction bases with no gene match: 11. This chain's CDR3 is CASSRGQGFWSTEAFF. The DNA for the CDR3 is TGTGCCAGCAGCCGCGGACAGGGGTTTTGGAGCACTGAAGCTTTCTTT. Variable domain in full (rest from reference TRBV7-9 and TRBJ1-1): DTGVSQNPRHKITKRGQNVTFRCDPISEHNRLYWYRQTLGQGPEFLTYFQNEAQLEKSRLLSDRFSAERPKGSFSTLEIQRTEQGDSAMYLCASSRGQGFWSTEAFFGQGTRLTVV.

This rearrangement joins TRBV18 to TRBJ2-2; D perhaps matches TRBD2 (5 bases). V was shortened by 5 bases and J by 2 bases, with 6 bases between the two germline ends. In germline, CDR1 is KGHSH, CDR2 LQKENI. The CDR3 runs 13 residues. The DNA of the CDR3 is TGTGCCAGCTCAAGCGGAAACACCGGGGAGCTGTTTTTT. Its protein is CASSSGNTGELFF.

In its sample, this clone was seen once. The chain carries TRBV7-6 and TRBJ1-4; 7 nucleotides line up with TRBD1. The CDR3 consists of 14 residues. CDR1 is SGHVS, CDR2 FNYEAQ, per germline. The J segment lost 8 bases and the V segment lost 6 bases, leaving 9 bases of the junction unmatched. The DNA for the CDR3 is TGTGCCAGCAGTTTAACAGGGGAATCGGAAAAACTGTTTTTT. It yields the protein CASSLTGESEKLFF.

This sequence joins TRBV5-4 and TRBJ2-1, with D possibly being TRBD1 or TRBD2 (7 bases each). The CDR3 contains 15 residues. V dropped 2 bases and J dropped 10 bases, with 19 bases sitting between them. Germline V gene sequence: CDR1 SGHNT, CDR2 YYREEE (reference sequence). CDR3 nucleotide sequence: TGTGCCAGCAGCTTTCCTAGCGGACAGGCCGGAGAGCAGTTCTTC. Its translation is CASSFPSGQAGEQFF.

The gene calls are TRBV5-4 and TRBJ2-5; TRBD2 might be the D (6 bases). The CDR3 is 17 amino acids. The V gene lost 0 bases and the J gene lost 2 bases, with 17 bases spanning the gap. CDR1 and CDR2 from the germline V gene are SGHNT and YYREEE (reference sequence). The chain's CDR3 is CASSLGKTSSAQETQYF. The CDR3, as DNA: TGTGCCAGCAGCTTGGGTAAGACGTCTAGCGCTCAAGAGACCCAGTACTTC.

This sequence joins TRBV5-4 and TRBJ2-7; 8 positions match TRBD1. Germline V gene lookup returns CDR1 SGHNT and CDR2 YYREEE (reference sequence). The CDR3 contains 14 residues. With 4 bases clipped from V and 2 bases from J, the junction kept 5 bases outside the gene matches. The CDR3, as DNA: TGTGCCAGCAGCATTAAGACAGGGGCCTACGAGCAGTACTTC. It is translated as CASSIKTGAYEQYF. Based on the CDR3 plus reference TRBV5-4 and TRBJ2-7, the full variable domain is ETGVTQSPTHLIKTRGQQVTLRCSSQSGHNTVSWYQQALGQGPQFIFQYYREEENGRGNFPPRFSGLQFPNYSSELNVNALELDDSALYLCASSIKTGAYEQYFGPGTRLTVT.

The chain carries TRBV2 and TRBJ1-3; D ambiguous. Deletions cut 3 bases from V and 0 bases from J, with 12 bases between. This CDR3 comprises 16 residues. Germline CDR1 SNHLY, CDR2 FYNNEI. The CDR3 DNA sequence: TGTGCCAGCAGTGATGGTCATCCCTCCTCTGGAAACACCATATATTTT. Amino acids: CASSDGHPSSGNTIYF.

The genes are TRBV6-1 and TRBJ2-1; a possible D gene is TRBD1 (9 bases). CDR1 MNHNS and CDR2 SASEGT come from the germline V gene. Deletions cut 8 bases from V and 6 bases from J, with 20 bases between. The CDR3 loop spans 15 amino acids. CDR3 coding DNA: TGTGCCAGCCGGGGGGGGACAGGGATTAGCAATGAGCAGTTCTTC. As protein: CASRGGTGISNEQFF.

The rearrangement joins TRBV10-2 to TRBJ2-1; 9 bases map to TRBD2. V lost 5 bases to trimming and J lost 8 bases; unmatched junction nucleotides: 7. The CDR3 has 14 amino acids. The germline CDR1 and CDR2 sequences are WSHSY and SAAADI. The CDR3, as DNA: TGCGCCAGCAGTCCGGGACTAGCAATCGATGAGCAGTTCTTC. The encoded protein is CASSPGLAIDEQFF.

The V and J genes are TRBV11-2 and TRBJ2-5; 8 bases are a match to TRBD1. J lost 2 bases, V lost 2 bases, and 10 bases had no gene match. The CDR3 loop spans 17 amino acids. The germline V gene has CDR1 SGHAT and CDR2 FQNNGV. The CDR3 DNA follows: TGTGCCAGCAGCTTACGACAGGGGTGGTTTCTACAAGAGACCCAGTACTTC. Translation: CASSLRQGWFLQETQYF.

CDR3 sequence reads: CASSFVTGLSYEQYF. The CDR3 DNA is TGTGCCAGCAGCTTTGTGACAGGGTTGTCCTACGAGCAGTACTTC. The V and J genes are TRBV5-6 and TRBJ2-7; 7 bases fit TRBD1. The CDR3 has 15 residues. CDR1 SGHDT and CDR2 YYEEEE come from the germline V gene. V gave up 2 bases and J gave up 1 base; unmatched junction bases: 6.

This clone appeared a few times. The rearrangement links TRBV11-3 to TRBJ2-2; D is ambiguous. V lost 5 bases and J 5 bases, leaving 6 bases between the germline ends. The CDR3 has 12 amino acids. Germline V gene sequence: CDR1 SGHNT, CDR2 YENEEA. CDR3: CASSQVTGELFF. Written as DNA, the CDR3 is TGTGCCAGCAGCCAGGTTACCGGGGAGCTGTTTTTT.

This clone is a singleton in its sample. This CDR3 is CASSQDQVTDTQYF. As DNA, the CDR3 is TGCGCCAGCAGCCAAGATCAGGTCACAGATACGCAGTATTTT. V gene TRBV4-1 combines with J gene TRBJ2-3; no definite D call. From germline, CDR1 is MGHRA and CDR2 YSYEKL. This CDR3 has 14 amino acids. V lost 0 bases and J lost 2, with 6 bases in between.

The genes are TRBV5-4 and TRBJ2-1; D gene ambiguous. The CDR3 has 13 residues. Deletions cut 4 bases from V and 6 bases from J, with 11 bases between. Germline V gene sequence: CDR1 SGHNT, CDR2 YYREEE (reference sequence). CDR3 amino acids: CASSRDYGNEQFF. CDR3 nucleotides: TGTGCCAGCAGCCGAGATTACGGCAATGAGCAGTTCTTC. The entire variable domain, with the rest obtained from reference TRBV5-4 and TRBJ2-1, is as follows: ETGVTQSPTHLIKTRGQQVTLRCSSQSGHNTVSWYQQALGQGPQFIFQYYREEENGRGNFPPRFSGLQFPNYSSELNVNALELDDSALYLCASSRDYGNEQFFGPGTRLTVL.

The rearrangement links TRBV7-8 to TRBJ1-5, with D possibly TRBD1 on 5 matching bases. Germline assignment: CDR1 SGHVS and CDR2 FQNEAQ. The ends were cut back, 8 bases at V and 7 bases at J, with 9 bases in the middle. This CDR3 spans 11 amino acids. CDR3 coding DNA: TGTGCCAGCTCAGGGTGGCAGCCCCAGCATTTT. Protein sequence: CASSGWQPQHF.

This chain links TRBV6-6 with TRBJ2-5; D is perhaps TRBD1 or TRBD2 (5 bases each). CDR1 MNHNY and CDR2 SVGAGI come from the germline V gene (reference sequence). The CDR3 is made up of 15 amino acids. Trimming stripped 5 bases from V and 3 bases from J, with 16 bases between. The CDR3 DNA sequence: TGTGCCAGCAGTCACGCCCGTGGGGGAGAAGAGACCCAGTACTTC. It yields the protein CASSHARGGEETQYF.

V is TRBV13 and J is TRBJ2-1; TRBD1 or TRBD2 may be the D gene (6 bases each). The germline CDR1 and CDR2 sequences are PRHDT and FYEKMQ (reference sequence). The CDR3 spans 16 residues. With 4 bases removed from V and 0 bases from J, the gap between germline ends came to 13 bases. As DNA, the CDR3 is TGTGCCAGCAGCTCCGGAGGGGGGAGCTCCTACAATGAGCAGTTCTTC. It specifies CASSSGGGSSYNEQFF.